This T cell receptor beta chain stems from a study of T cell responses to AZD1222 COVID-19 vaccine. Study-wide points: Clonal diversity may have been underestimated in mostly white British donors.

V gave up 2 bases and J gave up 2 bases; unmatched junction bases: 1. Germline lookup yields CDR1 MRHNA and CDR2 SNTAGT. CDR3 length: 15 residues. With respect to this clone: Its antigen is currently unknown.

Only in-frame clones appear in the TCRdb table, and some are missing; sequencing was by immunoSEQ multiplex PCR. This table has approximately 100,000 clones, approximately 90% appearing once. The specimen comprised peripheral blood, sampled on day 0 of AZD1222 vaccination. V usage is TRBV6-4 and J usage is TRBJ2-1; 9 bases align to TRBD2. This TCR came from an adult in good health. The DNA of the CDR3 is TGTGCCAGCAGTGACATAGCGGGGGCCTACAATGAGCAGTTCTTC. It is translated as CASSDIAGAYNEQFF.